Listed here are 20 T cell receptor beta chains from one sample, sequenced in a study of T cell changes during pregnancy in multiple sclerosis. The repertoire was sequenced with immunoSEQ multiplex PCR; TCRdb's copy has only in-frame clones and lacks some. The top ten clones hold around 0.93% of a sample with 93,000 or so clones, approximately 90% of them seen once. The sequencing here drew on peripheral blood, taken before pregnancy. The receptors were sampled from a female donor with multiple sclerosis, enrolled in a pregnancy study.

In DNA form, the CDR3 reads TGTGCCAGCAGCTTGCCCGCAGATACGCAGTATTTT. The encoded protein is CASSLPADTQYF. The V gene is TRBV5-4, the J gene TRBJ2-3; D ambiguous. The CDR3 is made up of 12 amino acids. Trimming removed 1 base at V and 4 bases at J, with 4 bases between. Germline V gene lookup returns CDR1 SGHNT and CDR2 YYREEE (reference sequence).

V gene TRBV5-1 combines with J gene TRBJ2-5, with D hard to call. V was pared by 3 bases and J by 5 bases, with 5 bases between. In germline, CDR1 is SGHRS, CDR2 YFSETQ. The CDR3 consists of 11 residues. DNA for the CDR3: TGCGCCAGCAGCTCCTCGGAGACCCAGTACTTC. Protein: CASSSSETQYF.

The V gene is TRBV6-5, the J gene TRBJ2-4; 8 nucleotides line up with TRBD1. Trimming at V came to 6 bases and at J to 4 bases, leaving 8 bases not matched to a gene. Germline CDR1 is MNHEY and CDR2 is SVGAGI. CDR3 size: 15 residues. CDR3 coding DNA: TGTGCCAGCAGGAGAAGCAGGACAGGGAAAAACATTCAGTACTTC. This codes for CASRRSRTGKNIQYF.

The V and J genes are TRBV2 and TRBJ2-5, with D possibly being TRBD2 (6 bases). Trimming stripped 6 bases from V and 4 bases from J, with 12 bases between. The CDR3 is 13 residues long. Germline CDR1 and CDR2: SNHLY and FYNNEI. The chain's CDR3 is CASSLSGGETQYF. DNA of the CDR3: TGTGCCAGCAGCCTTAGCGGAGGAGAGACCCAGTACTTC.

For the CDR3, the DNA is TGTGCCTGGAGTCTTTTGGGCGAAAAACTGTTTTTT. This gives the protein CAWSLLGEKLFF. V and J are TRBV30 and TRBJ1-4; D is unresolved. Germline lookup yields CDR1 GTSNPN and CDR2 SVGIG (reference sequence). The V gene lost 2 bases and the J gene lost 8 bases, with 9 bases spanning the gap. The CDR3 has 12 residues.

The sample holds one count of this clone. The chain's CDR3 is CASSEGIAQPQHF. The DNA for the CDR3 is TGTGCCAGCAGTGAAGGGATAGCCCAGCCCCAGCATTTT. The V call is TRBV2, the J call TRBJ1-5, with D unresolved. V was cut by 1 base and J by 7 bases, with 8 bases left in between. CDR1 and CDR2 (germline): SNHLY, FYNNEI. This CDR3 spans 13 amino acids.

The J gene is TRBJ2-3, the V gene TRBV7-9, with 11 positions matching TRBD2. Germline-derived CDR1 and CDR2 are SEHNR and FQNEAQ (reference sequence). The CDR3 runs to 17 residues. The junction had 5 bases not matched to a gene; V was cut back by 1 base and J by 2 bases. Here the CDR3 DNA reads TGTGCCAGCAGCTTAGACCTAGCGGGGGGCCTCACAGATACGCAGTATTTT. Protein sequence: CASSLDLAGGLTDTQYF. Looking up the rest from reference TRBV7-9 and TRBJ2-3 gives the full variable domain: DTGVSQNPRHKITKRGQNVTFRCDPISEHNRLYWYRQTLGQGPEFLTYFQNEAQLEKSRLLSDRFSAERPKGSFSTLEIQRTEQGDSAMYLCASSLDLAGGLTDTQYFGPGTRLTVL.

The V call is TRBV19, the J call TRBJ1-5, with D uncertain. The CDR3 covers 15 residues. Germline V gene lookup returns CDR1 LNHDA and CDR2 SQIVND (reference sequence). V was cut by 5 bases and J by 4 bases, with 15 bases left in between. The CDR3 loop is CASSPRGGPNQPQHF. CDR3 bases: TGTGCCAGTAGTCCCCGTGGAGGGCCTAATCAGCCCCAGCATTTT.

This clone has more than one count but fewer than ten. The chain employs TRBV18 and TRBJ2-1; D possibly corresponds to TRBD2 (6 bases). CDR1 is KGHSH and CDR2 is LQKENI in the germline V gene. CDR3 length: 16 residues. The V end was cut by 5 bases, the J end by 6 bases, with 20 bases between. In nucleotides, the CDR3 is TGTGCCAGCTCATCTACCGTCCGCGGGGCCCTCAATGAGCAGTTCTTC. Protein sequence: CASSSTVRGALNEQFF.

The chain employs TRBV7-3 and TRBJ2-5, with 10 bases matching TRBD1. Germline CDR1 SGHTA, CDR2 FQGTGA. The CDR3 spans 14 residues. The V gene end was trimmed by 5 bases and the J gene end by 5 bases; junction bases not matched to a gene: 5. CDR3 protein: CASSTTGGRETQYF. CDR3 coding DNA: TGTGCCAGCAGCACGACAGGGGGCCGGGAGACCCAGTACTTC.

This clone was detected once. V usage is TRBV5-1 and J usage is TRBJ2-7; a possible D gene is TRBD1 (5 bases). Per the germline V gene, CDR1 is SGHRS and CDR2 is YFSETQ. CDR3 size: 14 residues. V shed 0 bases and J shed 0 bases, with 7 bases lying between them. The CDR3 spells CASSLGQLSYEQYF. CDR3 DNA sequence: TGCGCCAGCAGCTTGGGACAGCTCTCCTACGAGCAGTACTTC.

This chain connects TRBV5-8 to TRBJ1-2, with 7 positions matching TRBD1. This CDR3 spans 15 amino acids. Germline V gene data show CDR1 as SGHTS and CDR2 as YDEGEE. V gave up 2 bases and J gave up 3 bases; unmatched junction bases: 7. CDR3 loop: CASSLQGQHHYGYTF. The CDR3 DNA is TGTGCCAGCAGCTTACAGGGACAGCACCACTATGGCTACACCTTC.

This chain links TRBV7-7 with TRBJ2-5; 7 bases agree with TRBD1. The junction had 10 bases not matched to a gene; V was cut back by 5 bases and J by 4 bases. There are 15 residues in the CDR3. Germline CDR1 and CDR2: SSHAT and FNYEAQ (reference sequence). CDR3 region: CASSVDRAFGETQYF. The CDR3 DNA follows: TGTGCCAGCAGCGTAGACAGGGCTTTCGGAGAGACCCAGTACTTC.

The chain has TRBV19 and TRBJ1-5; a possible D gene is TRBD1 (5 bases). V gave up 9 bases and J gave up 7 bases, with 16 bases separating them. Germline-derived CDR1 and CDR2 are LNHDA and SQIVND (reference sequence). CDR3 length: 13 amino acids. CDR3 sequence reads: CASSRSGNQPQHF. The CDR3 DNA follows: TGTGCCAGCTCTAGATCAGGGAACCAGCCCCAGCATTTT.

This chain connects TRBV5-1 to TRBJ2-1; 7 nucleotides align to TRBD1. Germline CDR1 SGHRS, CDR2 YFSETQ. The J segment lost 6 bases and the V segment lost 4 bases, leaving 10 bases of the junction unmatched. This CDR3 contains 15 residues. CDR3 region: CASSAFTGEINEQFF. The CDR3 DNA follows: TGCGCCAGCAGCGCCTTTACAGGGGAGATCAATGAGCAGTTCTTC.

J is TRBJ1-2 and V is TRBV7-2, with D perhaps matching TRBD1 (6 bases). Germline CDR1 and CDR2: SGHTA and FQGNSA. V was cut by 1 base and J by 3 bases, with 6 bases left in between. This CDR3 spans 13 amino acids. The CDR3 sequence is CASSLGQDYGYTF. The DNA of the CDR3 is TGTGCCAGCAGCTTAGGACAGGACTATGGCTACACCTTC.

V usage is TRBV27 and J usage is TRBJ1-2, with TRBD1 matching over 9 bases. The CDR3 is 13 amino acids. J gave up 8 bases and V 5 bases, and 6 bases lay outside the gene matches. CDR1 is MNHEY and CDR2 is SMNVEV in the germline V gene (reference sequence). The CDR3 DNA is TGTGCCAGCAGTCCCGGACAGGGGCAAGGCTACACCTTC. It encodes CASSPGQGQGYTF.

A single count supports this clone. The chain carries TRBV6-5 and TRBJ1-1; D not certain. CDR1 is MNHEY and CDR2 is SVGAGI in the germline V gene. The CDR3 extends over 13 amino acids. V was clipped by 0 bases and J by 3 bases, with 5 bases between them. The CDR3: CASSYSRHTEAFF. The CDR3 region has the DNA TGTGCCAGCAGTTACTCGAGGCACACTGAAGCTTTCTTT.

Only one count was recorded for this clone. V usage is TRBV2 and J usage is TRBJ1-3; D is possibly TRBD1 (6 bases). This CDR3 comprises 15 residues. Germline-derived CDR1 and CDR2 are SNHLY and FYNNEI. Trimming left V 6 bases short and J 3 bases short, with 15 bases between. For the CDR3, the DNA is TGTGCCAGCAGGGACAGTGCTCTGGGTGGAAACACCATATATTTT. Translation: CASRDSALGGNTIYF. Full variable domain (remainder filled in from reference TRBV2 and TRBJ1-3): EPEVTQTPSHQVTQMGQEVILRCVPISNHLYFYWYRQILGQKVEFLVSFYNNEISEKSEIFDDQFSVERPDGSNFTLKIRSTKLEDSAMYFCASRDSALGGNTIYFGEGSWLTVV.

This rearrangement joins TRBV4-2 to TRBJ2-1, with TRBD2 matching over 13 bases. Trimming cost V 3 bases and J 10 bases; bases outside gene matches: 6. Germline CDR1 LGHNA, CDR2 YNFKEQ. The CDR3 covers 15 residues. In DNA, the CDR3 is TGTGCCAGCAGCCAGGGGACTAGCGGGGCTATAGAGCAGTTCTTC. Encoded protein: CASSQGTSGAIEQFF.